Shown below are 10 T cell receptor beta chains from a single sample sequenced in a study of T cells in localized non-small cell lung cancer. The repertoire was sequenced with immunoSEQ multiplex PCR; TCRdb's copy has only in-frame clones and lacks some. Among roughly 40,000 clones listed, about four fifths were seen once. The material sequenced was peripheral blood mononuclear cells, taken before any cancer treatment. Source of these receptors: a male donor at least 60 years old with stage II lung adenocarcinoma.

The chain recombines TRBV9 with TRBJ1-2, with D perhaps TRBD1 (6 bases). The CDR3 is 13 amino acids. Germline loops: CDR1 SGDLS, CDR2 YYNGEE. With 0 bases removed from V and 8 bases from J, the gap between germline ends came to 11 bases. The CDR3 DNA reads as TGTGCCAGCAGCGTAGAAATGGGGGCCGGCTACACCTTC. As protein: CASSVEMGAGYTF.

CDR3: CASSPSASGGHSYEQYF. In DNA, the CDR3 is TGTGCCAGCTCACCCTCTGCCTCGGGGGGCCATTCCTACGAGCAGTACTTC. The V call is TRBV18, the J call TRBJ2-7, with D maybe TRBD2 (7 bases). Looked up from germline, CDR1 is KGHSH and CDR2 is LQKENI. The CDR3 runs 17 residues. V was pared by 3 bases and J by 1 base, with 19 bases between. The entire variable domain, with the rest obtained from reference TRBV18 and TRBJ2-7, is as follows: NAGVMQNPRHLVRRRGQEARLRCSPMKGHSHVYWYRQLPEEGLKFMVYLQKENIIDESGMPKERFSAEFPKEGPSILRIQQVVRGDSAAYFCASSPSASGGHSYEQYFGPGTRLTVT.

In this sample, this clone is medium-sized. V gene TRBV5-8 combines with J gene TRBJ1-2; TRBD1 matches at 9 bases. Looked up from germline, CDR1 is SGHTS and CDR2 is YDEGEE. The CDR3 totals 16 residues. V lost 4 bases and J lost 4; bases outside the gene matches: 11. This CDR3 reads CASSVRDRELGYGYTF. The CDR3 DNA follows: TGTGCCAGCAGCGTCCGGGACAGGGAGTTAGGCTATGGCTACACCTTC.

The V gene is TRBV5-1, the J gene TRBJ2-7; 9 bases align to TRBD2. This CDR3 is built from 18 residues. Germline CDR1 SGHRS, CDR2 YFSETQ. V was clipped by 0 bases and J by 0 bases; unmatched bases: 10. As DNA, the CDR3 is TGCGCCAGCAGCTTGGTCGGTAGCGGGAGAGCCCTCTCCTACGAGCAGTACTTC. It translates to CASSLVGSGRALSYEQYF. The full variable domain, with the rest looked up from reference TRBV5-1 and TRBJ2-7, is KAGVTQTPRYLIKTRGQQVTLSCSPISGHRSVSWYQQTPGQGLQFLFEYFSETQRNKGNFPGRFSGRQFSNSRSEMNVSTLELGDSALYLCASSLVGSGRALSYEQYFGPGTRLTVT.

This clone has only one observation. This chain joins TRBV30 and TRBJ1-2; D is ambiguous. Trimming took off 7 bases at V and 6 bases at J, with 15 bases between the two ends. Germline V CDR1 and CDR2: GTSNPN, SVGIG (reference sequence). CDR3 size: 12 residues. This chain's CDR3 is CASTQATHGYTF. CDR3 DNA: TGTGCCTCCACTCAGGCAACCCATGGCTACACCTTC. Full variable domain (remainder filled in from reference TRBV30 and TRBJ1-2): SQTIHQWPATLVQPVGSPLSLECTVEGTSNPNLYWYRQAAGRGLQLLFYSVGIGQISSEVPQNLSASRPQDRQFILSSKKLLLSDSGFYLCASTQATHGYTFGSGTRLTVV.

The chain employs TRBV11-2 and TRBJ2-1; TRBD2 agrees at 14 bases. The CDR3 length is 17 residues. The ends lost 1 base at V and 7 bases at J; junction bases unmatched: 6. Germline V gives CDR1 SGHAT, CDR2 FQNNGV. The CDR3 sequence: CASSLGGLAGVDNEQFF. CDR3 DNA sequence: TGTGCCAGCAGCTTAGGGGGACTAGCGGGAGTTGATAATGAGCAGTTCTTC.

This chain uses TRBV7-6 with TRBJ2-3; the match to TRBD2 covers 8 bases. The V gene end was trimmed by 1 base and the J gene end by 3 bases; junction bases not matched to a gene: 12. This CDR3 has 18 residues. The germline V gene has CDR1 SGHVS and CDR2 FNYEAQ. The CDR3, as DNA: TGTGCCAGCAGCTTAGGCCCCGGTGGGCTAGCGGGTACAGATACGCAGTATTTT. Translation: CASSLGPGGLAGTDTQYF.

The CDR3 coding sequence is TGTGCCAGTAGTACCCCTAGCGGGTCCTACAATGAGCAGTTCTTC. Protein sequence: CASSTPSGSYNEQFF. This chain links TRBV19 with TRBJ2-1; TRBD2 matches 8 bases. Unmatched junction bases numbered 3, after V lost 4 bases and J lost 1 base. This CDR3 has 15 residues. Germline V gives CDR1 LNHDA, CDR2 SQIVND (reference sequence).

The J gene is TRBJ1-5, the V gene TRBV6-1, with a possible D match to TRBD1 (5 bases). Germline values: CDR1 MNHNS, CDR2 SASEGT. The CDR3 length is 13 residues. V lost 7 bases to trimming and J lost 7 bases, with 14 bases between them. In DNA, the CDR3 is TGTGCCAGCACCGGACAAGCTTCCCAGCCCCAGCATTTT. Translating gives CASTGQASQPQHF.

V gene TRBV18 combines with J gene TRBJ2-2; tentative D call: TRBD2 (5 bases). Germline V lookup: CDR1 KGHSH, CDR2 LQKENI. The CDR3 is made up of 19 amino acids. The V and J ends lost 2 bases and 0 bases respectively, with 19 bases between them. The CDR3 protein is CASSPTGSTALSNTGELFF. The CDR3, as DNA: TGTGCCAGCTCACCAACGGGATCGACGGCACTCTCGAACACCGGGGAGCTGTTTTTT.